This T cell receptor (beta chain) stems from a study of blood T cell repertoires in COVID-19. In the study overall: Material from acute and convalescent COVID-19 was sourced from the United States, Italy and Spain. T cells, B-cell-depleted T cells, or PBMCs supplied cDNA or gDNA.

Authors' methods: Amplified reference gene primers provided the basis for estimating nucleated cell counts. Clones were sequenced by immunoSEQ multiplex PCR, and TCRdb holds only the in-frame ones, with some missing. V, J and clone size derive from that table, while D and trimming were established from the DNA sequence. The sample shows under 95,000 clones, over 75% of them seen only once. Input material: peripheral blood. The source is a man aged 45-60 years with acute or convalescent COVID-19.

The CDR3 sequence is CASSRGQGIYEQYF. The CDR3 DNA reads as TGTGCCAGCAGCCGGGGACAGGGGATCTACGAGCAGTACTTC. The chain combines TRBV5-8 with TRBJ2-7; 10 nucleotides match TRBD1. The trim removed 4 bases at V and 3 bases at J, leaving 4 bases unmatched. CDR3 length equals 14 residues. Germline V CDR1 and CDR2: SGHTS, YDEGEE.